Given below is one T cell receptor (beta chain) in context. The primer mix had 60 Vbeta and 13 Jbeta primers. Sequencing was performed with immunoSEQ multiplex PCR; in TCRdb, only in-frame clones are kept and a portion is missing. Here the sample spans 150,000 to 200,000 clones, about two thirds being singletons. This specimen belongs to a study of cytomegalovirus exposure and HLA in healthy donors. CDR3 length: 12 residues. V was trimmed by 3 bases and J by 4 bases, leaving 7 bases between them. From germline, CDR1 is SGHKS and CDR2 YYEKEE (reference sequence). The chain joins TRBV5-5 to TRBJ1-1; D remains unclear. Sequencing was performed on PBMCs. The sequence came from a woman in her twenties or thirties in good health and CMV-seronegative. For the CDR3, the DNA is TGTGCCAGCAGCTACGGGGTCACTGAAGCTTTCTTT. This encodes CASSYGVTEAFF.